This T cell receptor beta chain is from a study of shared clonotypes between healthy human individuals. Losses at the gene ends were 3 bases for V and 3 bases for J; bases not matched to a gene: 7. The CDR3 sequence is 15 residues long. From germline, CDR1 is LNHDA and CDR2 SQIVND (reference sequence). Assay: immunoSEQ multiplex PCR; the TCRdb copy retains only in-frame clones and omits some. The sample consists of roughly 300,000 clones, about 70% of them appearing once. The clonotype comes from a man aged 25 to 45 in good health. This chain connects TRBV19 to TRBJ2-7; 8 bases match TRBD1. Sequenced: memory CD4+ T cells sorted from blood. Subset denoted: CD45RA-negative fraction. CDR3 DNA: TGTGCCAGTAGTATCCAGGGGGCGACTGGCTACGAGCAGTACTTC. Encoded protein: CASSIQGATGYEQYF.